The present TCR beta chain was sequenced within a study of cytomegalovirus exposure and HLA in healthy donors. Study outcomes and limitations: That first-cohort TCR clusters tended to co-occur in the approximately 120 validation repertoires was found in a later analysis. There were about 160 TCR beta chains listed as cytomegalovirus-associated. Published work reported that the classifier diagnosed cytomegalovirus status with high specificity and sensitivity.

This clone was counted a single time. What it binds is not known. This CDR3 spans 11 amino acids. The V gene lost 6 bases and the J gene lost 4 bases, with 7 bases spanning the gap. Germline V gene lookup returns CDR1 MNHNY and CDR2 SVGAGI (reference sequence). This table comes from immunoSEQ multiplex PCR, and its TCRdb copy is limited to in-frame clones, with some not included. The table lists about 120,000 clones, approximately 91% of them singletons. Material: PBMCs. This clonotype originated in a woman between 18 and 29 years old in good health and CMV-seronegative. The chain employs TRBV6-6 and TRBJ2-7, with a weak D call TRBD2 (6 bases). CDR3 nucleotides: TGTGCCAGCAGGGGGGGTTACGAGCAGTACTTC. This codes for CASRGGYEQYF.